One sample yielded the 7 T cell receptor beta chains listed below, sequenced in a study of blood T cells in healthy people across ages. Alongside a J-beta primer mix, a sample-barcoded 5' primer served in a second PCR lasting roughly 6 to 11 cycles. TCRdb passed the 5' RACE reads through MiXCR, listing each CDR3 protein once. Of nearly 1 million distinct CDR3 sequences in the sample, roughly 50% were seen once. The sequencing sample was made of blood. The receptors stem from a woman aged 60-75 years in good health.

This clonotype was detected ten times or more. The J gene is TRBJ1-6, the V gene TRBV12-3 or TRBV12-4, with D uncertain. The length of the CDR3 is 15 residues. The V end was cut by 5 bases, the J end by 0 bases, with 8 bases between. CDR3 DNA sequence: TGTGCCAGCAGTGGAGGGAGCTCCTATAATTCACCCCTCCACTTT. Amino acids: CASSGGSSYNSPLHF.

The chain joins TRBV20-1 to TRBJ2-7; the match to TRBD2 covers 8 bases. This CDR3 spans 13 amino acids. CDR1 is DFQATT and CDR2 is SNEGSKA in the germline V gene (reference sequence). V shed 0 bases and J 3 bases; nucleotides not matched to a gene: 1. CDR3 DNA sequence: TGCAGTGCTAGAGAAGCGGGGGACTACGAGCAGTACTTC. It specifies CSAREAGDYEQYF.

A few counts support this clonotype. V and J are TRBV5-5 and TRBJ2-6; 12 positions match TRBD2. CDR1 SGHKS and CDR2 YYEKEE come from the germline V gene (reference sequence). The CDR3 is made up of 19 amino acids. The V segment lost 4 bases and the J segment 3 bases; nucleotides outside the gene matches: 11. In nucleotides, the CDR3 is TGTGCCAGCAGCCGTTCTTCGACTAGCGGGAGTGGTGGGGCCAACGTCCTGACTTTC. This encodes CASSRSSTSGSGGANVLTF. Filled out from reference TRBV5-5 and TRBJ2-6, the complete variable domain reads DAGVTQSPTHLIKTRGQQVTLRCSPISGHKSVSWYQQVLGQGPQFIFQYYEKEERGRGNFPDRFSARQFPNYSSELNVNALLLGDSALYLCASSRSSTSGSGGANVLTFGAGSRLTVL.

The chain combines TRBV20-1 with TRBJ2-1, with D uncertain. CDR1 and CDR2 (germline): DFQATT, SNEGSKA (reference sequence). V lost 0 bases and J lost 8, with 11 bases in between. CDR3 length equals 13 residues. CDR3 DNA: TGCAGTGCTAGAGATCTCCTGCTAGATGAGCAGTTCTTC. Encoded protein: CSARDLLLDEQFF.

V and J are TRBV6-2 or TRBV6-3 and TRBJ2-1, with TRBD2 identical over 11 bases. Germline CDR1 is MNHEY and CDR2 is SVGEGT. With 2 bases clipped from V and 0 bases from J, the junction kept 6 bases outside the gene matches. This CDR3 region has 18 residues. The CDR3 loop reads CASSYNSGRAGSYNEQFF. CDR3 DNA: TGTGCCAGCAGTTACAATAGCGGGAGGGCCGGCTCCTACAATGAGCAGTTCTTC.

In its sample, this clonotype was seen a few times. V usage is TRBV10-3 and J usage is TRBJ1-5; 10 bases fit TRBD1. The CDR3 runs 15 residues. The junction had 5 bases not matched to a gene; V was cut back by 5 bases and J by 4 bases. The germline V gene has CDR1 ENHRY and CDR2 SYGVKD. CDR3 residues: CAISPGTGVNQPQHF. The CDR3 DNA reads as TGTGCCATCAGTCCCGGGACAGGGGTTAATCAGCCCCAGCATTTT.

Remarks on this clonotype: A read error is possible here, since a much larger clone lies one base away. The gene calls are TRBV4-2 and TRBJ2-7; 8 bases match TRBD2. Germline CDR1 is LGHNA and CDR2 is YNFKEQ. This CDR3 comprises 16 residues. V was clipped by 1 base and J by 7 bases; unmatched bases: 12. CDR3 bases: TGTGCCAGCAGCCAAGCGGGAGGGGGGATATACAATGAGCAGTACTTC. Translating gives CASSQAGGGIYNEQYF.